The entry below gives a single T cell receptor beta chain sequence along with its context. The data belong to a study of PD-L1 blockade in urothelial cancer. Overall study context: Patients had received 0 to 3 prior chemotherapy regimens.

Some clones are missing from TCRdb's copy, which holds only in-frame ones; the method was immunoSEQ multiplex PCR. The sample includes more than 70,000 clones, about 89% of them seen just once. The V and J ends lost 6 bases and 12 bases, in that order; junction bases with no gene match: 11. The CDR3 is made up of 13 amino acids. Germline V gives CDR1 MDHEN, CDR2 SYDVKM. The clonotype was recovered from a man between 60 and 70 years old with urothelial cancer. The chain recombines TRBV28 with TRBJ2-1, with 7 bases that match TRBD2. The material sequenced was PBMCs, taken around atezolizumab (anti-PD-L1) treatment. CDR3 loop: CASSRRLALGQFF. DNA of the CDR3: TGTGCCAGCAGCCGTAGACTAGCTCTTGGGCAGTTCTTC.